The 17 T cell receptor beta chains presented below share a single source sample, sequenced in a study of shared clonotypes between healthy human individuals. Libraries were prepared by immunoSEQ multiplex PCR; TCRdb keeps only in-frame clonotypes and omits some of them. The sample has roughly 600,000 clones, about 98% seen once. Naive CD8 cells, CD45RO-negative and positively selected for CCR7, excluded terminally differentiated effector memory CD45RA+ cells. The specimen sequenced was naive CD8+ T cells sorted from blood. These receptors were obtained from a man aged 30-40 years in good health.

This rearrangement joins TRBV11-2 to TRBJ2-7, with TRBD1 as a possible D gene (5 bases). Germline CDR1 is SGHAT and CDR2 is FQNNGV. The V and J ends lost 2 bases and 5 bases respectively, with 22 bases between them. The CDR3 has 17 amino acids. CDR3 amino acids: CASSLNFAVRGPDEQYF. The CDR3 region has the DNA TGTGCCAGCAGCTTAAATTTTGCAGTAAGGGGTCCCGACGAGCAGTACTTC.

The chain employs TRBV30 and TRBJ1-5; D remains unclear. V was cut by 4 bases and J by 11 bases, with 6 bases left in between. Germline V gene sequence: CDR1 GTSNPN, CDR2 SVGIG (reference sequence). The CDR3 totals 9 residues. CDR3 protein: CAWKRSQHF. CDR3 coding DNA: TGTGCCTGGAAAAGGTCCCAGCATTTT.

Comments on this clone: The same CDR3 also results from other DNA sequences found in this sample. J is TRBJ1-5 and V is TRBV27; possible D gene TRBD1, 5 bases. The V gene's germline CDR1 is MNHEY and CDR2 SMNVEV (reference sequence). This CDR3 contains 14 residues. V was shortened by 4 bases and J by 7 bases, with 14 bases between the two germline ends. CDR3 DNA: TGTGCCAGCAGTTCTACCGGGGCCGGACAGCCCCAGCATTTT. Amino acids: CASSSTGAGQPQHF.

Here the CDR3 DNA reads TGTGCCAGCAGTTTACTAGGGACGAGCACAGATACGCAGTATTTT. Translating it yields CASSLLGTSTDTQYF. The rearrangement joins TRBV27 to TRBJ2-3; D may match TRBD1 or TRBD2 (5 bases each). Germline-derived CDR1 and CDR2 are MNHEY and SMNVEV (reference sequence). V lost 2 bases to trimming and J lost 0 bases, with 9 bases between them. This CDR3 is 15 amino acids long.

This chain uses TRBV7-9 with TRBJ2-7, with TRBD2 identical over 8 bases. CDR3 length: 15 residues. The germline CDR1 and CDR2 sequences are SEHNR and FQNEAQ (reference sequence). V gave up 5 bases and J gave up 5 bases; unmatched junction bases: 11. The CDR3 spells CASSPTTSARDEQYF. Written as DNA, the CDR3 is TGTGCCAGCAGCCCTACGACTAGCGCCAGGGACGAGCAGTACTTC.

Of note for this clone: In the same sample, other DNA sequences code for this CDR3. The chain employs TRBV18 and TRBJ2-5; no firm D call. The V end lost 3 bases, the J end lost 5 bases, and 10 bases lay between the germline ends. This CDR3 comprises 13 residues. Looked up from germline, CDR1 is KGHSH and CDR2 is LQKENI. The CDR3 DNA reads as TGTGCCAGCTCACCCGTTGAGCCGGAGACCCAGTACTTC. Protein product: CASSPVEPETQYF.

V and J are TRBV27 and TRBJ1-5; the D gene is possibly TRBD1 (6 bases). Germline values: CDR1 MNHEY, CDR2 SMNVEV (reference sequence). V lost 5 bases to trimming and J lost 6 bases, with 14 bases between them. The CDR3 contains 14 residues. Here the CDR3 DNA reads TGTGCCAGCAGTAGTAGGGGGGCGAGTCAGCCCCAGCATTTT. It is translated as CASSSRGASQPQHF.

The V gene is TRBV6-5, the J gene TRBJ2-5; D is ambiguous. This CDR3 is 15 amino acids long. Germline-derived CDR1 and CDR2 are MNHEY and SVGAGI. Trimming removed 6 bases at V and 0 bases at J, with 14 bases between. This CDR3 reads CASRPFIQYQETQYF. DNA for the CDR3: TGTGCCAGCAGGCCCTTCATTCAGTACCAAGAGACCCAGTACTTC.

Comments on this clone: This sample also contains other DNA sequences that code for the same CDR3. This rearrangement joins TRBV6-5 to TRBJ2-2; D ambiguous. This CDR3 is 12 amino acids long. The V gene's germline CDR1 is MNHEY and CDR2 SVGAGI. V lost 0 bases and J lost 6, with 2 bases in between. In DNA form, the CDR3 reads TGTGCCAGCAGTTACTCGGCCGGGGAGCTGTTTTTT. Residues: CASSYSAGELFF.

The chain links TRBV13 to TRBJ1-2, with 7 bases aligning to TRBD1. V lost 0 bases to trimming and J lost 3 bases; unmatched junction nucleotides: 13. This CDR3 is built from 18 residues. Germline V lookup: CDR1 PRHDT, CDR2 FYEKMQ (reference sequence). CDR3: CASSLGSTGQPTYYGYTF. The DNA for the CDR3 is TGTGCCAGCAGCTTAGGTAGCACGGGACAGCCTACATACTATGGCTACACCTTC.

V usage is TRBV7-9 and J usage is TRBJ1-3; 7 nucleotides match TRBD1. The CDR3 length is 16 residues. Trimming removed 3 bases from V and 4 bases from J; junction bases left unmatched: 9. In germline, CDR1 is SEHNR, CDR2 FQNEAQ (reference sequence). The CDR3 DNA sequence: TGTGCCAGCAGCTTCACCGGGACAGAGAAAGGAAACACCATATATTTT. This translates into CASSFTGTEKGNTIYF.

As DNA, the CDR3 is TGTGCCAGCAGACAGTGCCCCATAGGGGCCTGTTTCGGGGAGCTGTTTTTT. Residues: CASRQCPIGACFGELFF. The chain employs TRBV28 and TRBJ2-2; TRBD1 is a possible D gene (5 bases). CDR1 is MDHEN, CDR2 SYDVKM, per germline. V gave up 6 bases and J gave up 7 bases, with 24 bases separating them. The CDR3 totals 17 residues.

The chain links TRBV27 to TRBJ2-1; 7 bases match TRBD2. The CDR3 has 14 residues. Germline loops: CDR1 MNHEY, CDR2 SMNVEV (reference sequence). V shed 8 bases, J shed 8 bases, and the junction held 12 bases outside the gene matches. CDR3 in amino acids: CASGRAPSVDEQFF. The CDR3 region has the DNA TGTGCCAGCGGGAGGGCTCCGAGTGTAGATGAGCAGTTCTTC.

The chain employs TRBV7-9 and TRBJ1-2, with D possibly matching TRBD1 (6 bases). This CDR3 comprises 15 residues. V shed 5 bases and J shed 11 bases, with 24 bases lying between them. The germline CDR1 and CDR2 sequences are SEHNR and FQNEAQ (reference sequence). The CDR3 region has the DNA TGTGCCAGCAGCATCGGACAGTATACTACACAAGGATACACCTTC. This translates into CASSIGQYTTQGYTF. The full variable domain, in which reference TRBV7-9 and TRBJ1-2 provide the parts outside the CDR3, is DTGVSQNPRHKITKRGQNVTFRCDPISEHNRLYWYRQTLGQGPEFLTYFQNEAQLEKSRLLSDRFSAERPKGSFSTLEIQRTEQGDSAMYLCASSIGQYTTQGYTFGSGTRLTVV.

The V call is TRBV14, the J call TRBJ2-5; D unclear. Germline CDR1 and CDR2: SGHDN and FVKESK. The CDR3 is 14 residues long. V lost 4 bases to trimming and J lost 1 base, with 10 bases between them. The CDR3 bases are TGTGCCAGCAGCCCGACCTACTTCCAAGAGACCCAGTACTTC. This gives the protein CASSPTYFQETQYF.

Regarding this clone: The sample holds other DNA sequences that translate to the same CDR3. The chain carries TRBV5-6 and TRBJ2-7; 8 bases match TRBD1. Germline lookup yields CDR1 SGHDT and CDR2 YYEEEE. V gave up 4 bases and J gave up 2 bases; unmatched junction bases: 5. This CDR3 spans 14 amino acids. The CDR3 protein is CASSLGQGPYEQYF. The CDR3 coding sequence is TGTGCCAGCAGCCTAGGACAGGGACCCTACGAGCAGTACTTC.

The chain recombines TRBV7-8 with TRBJ2-7; D is uncertain. V shed 0 bases and J shed 5 bases, with 8 bases lying between them. Per the germline V gene, CDR1 is SGHVS and CDR2 is FQNEAQ. The CDR3 spans 13 residues. The CDR3 DNA is TGTGCCAGCAGCTTAGCTTCCGAGAACGAGCAGTACTTC. Translating gives CASSLASENEQYF.